Here is one TCR beta chain with its context. In the same sample, other DNA sequences code for this CDR3. The entry originates in a study of shared clonotypes between healthy human individuals. The data were produced by immunoSEQ multiplex PCR, yet TCRdb's version contains in-frame clones alone and is incomplete. The repertoire holds millions of clones, around 93% seen once, with 1.5% to 2% in the top ten. The CDR3 spans 13 residues. CDR1 is SEHNR and CDR2 is FQNEAQ in the germline V gene (reference sequence). The ends lost 5 bases at V and 7 bases at J; junction bases unmatched: 6. As defined, naive CD8 cells were CD45RO-negative and positively selected for CCR7, with terminally differentiated effector memory CD45RA+ cells excluded.

This sequence joins TRBV7-9 and TRBJ2-7; 9 bases map to TRBD1. The clonotype originates from a man aged 18 to 35 in good health. Some clones in this sample may be carry-over from other donors' samples. The sample was naive CD8+ T cells from PBMCs. The CDR3: CASSPDRGREQYF. In DNA, the CDR3 is TGTGCCAGCAGCCCGGACAGGGGCCGGGAGCAGTACTTC.